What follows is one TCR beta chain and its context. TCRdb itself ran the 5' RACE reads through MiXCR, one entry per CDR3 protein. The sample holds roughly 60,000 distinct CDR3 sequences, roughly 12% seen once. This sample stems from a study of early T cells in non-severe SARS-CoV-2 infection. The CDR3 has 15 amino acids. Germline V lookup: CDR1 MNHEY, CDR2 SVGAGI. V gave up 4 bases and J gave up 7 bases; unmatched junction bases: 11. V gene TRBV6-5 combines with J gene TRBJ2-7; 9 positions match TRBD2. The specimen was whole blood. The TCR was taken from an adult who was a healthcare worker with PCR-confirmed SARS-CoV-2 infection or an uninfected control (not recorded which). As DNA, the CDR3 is TGTGCCAGCAGTTTTCGGTCTAGCGGGATGAATGAGCAGTACTTC. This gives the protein CASSFRSSGMNEQYF.